The following is a T cell receptor (beta chain) sequence with its context. This specimen belongs to a study of shared clonotypes between healthy human individuals. As for the study in general: A few men and a couple of women, aged 18 to 49, were donors.

Trimming took off 1 base at V and 0 bases at J, with 10 bases between the two ends. The CDR3 contains 15 residues. Germline assignment: CDR1 MNHEY and CDR2 SMNVEV (reference sequence). Measured with immunoSEQ multiplex PCR; TCRdb has only the in-frame clones, and not every one. The sample holds 600,000 or so clones, 95% seen once. Terminally differentiated effector memory CD45RA+ cells were excluded from the naive CD8 cells, which were CD45RO-negative and positively selected for CCR7. The sequencing input was naive CD8+ T cells sorted from blood. The receptor was derived from a woman between 25 and 40 years old in good health. The chain recombines TRBV27 with TRBJ2-7; tentatively, D is TRBD2 (6 bases). This CDR3 reads CASSLFTSSSYEQYF. The CDR3 nucleotides are TGTGCCAGCAGTTTATTTACTAGCAGCTCCTACGAGCAGTACTTC.